The entry below gives a single T cell receptor beta chain sequence along with its context. Its antigen is as yet unknown. The entry originates in a study of T cells in Graves' hyperthyroidism and ophthalmopathy. The overall study: Upon initial diagnosis and before any treatment, peripheral blood was collected.

From RNA transcripts, TCR beta CDR3 regions were amplified. An initial round of RT-PCR targeting the TCR CDR3 relied on the HTBI primer set. MiXCR, applied by TCRdb to the multiplex PCR reads, yields one record per CDR3 protein. This table has some 460,000 distinct CDR3 sequences, less than 20% appearing once. Trimming at V came to 4 bases and at J to 2 bases, leaving 5 bases not matched to a gene. The length of the CDR3 is 17 residues. CDR1 and CDR2 (germline): SGHVS, FNYEAQ. Study-level results: Ophthalmopathy, which appeared later, was predicted by the model a median 6.5 months before onset. A 13 V-J model separated ophthalmopathy from stable hyperthyroidism.

The V gene is TRBV7-6, the J gene TRBJ2-5; the match to TRBD2 covers 15 bases. Sequenced input: blood. The source of this sequence is a woman in her late teens or twenties with Graves' hyperthyroidism. The CDR3 sequence: CASSYGLAGGLQETQYF. The CDR3 DNA reads as TGTGCCAGCAGCTATGGACTAGCGGGAGGGCTGCAAGAGACCCAGTACTTC.